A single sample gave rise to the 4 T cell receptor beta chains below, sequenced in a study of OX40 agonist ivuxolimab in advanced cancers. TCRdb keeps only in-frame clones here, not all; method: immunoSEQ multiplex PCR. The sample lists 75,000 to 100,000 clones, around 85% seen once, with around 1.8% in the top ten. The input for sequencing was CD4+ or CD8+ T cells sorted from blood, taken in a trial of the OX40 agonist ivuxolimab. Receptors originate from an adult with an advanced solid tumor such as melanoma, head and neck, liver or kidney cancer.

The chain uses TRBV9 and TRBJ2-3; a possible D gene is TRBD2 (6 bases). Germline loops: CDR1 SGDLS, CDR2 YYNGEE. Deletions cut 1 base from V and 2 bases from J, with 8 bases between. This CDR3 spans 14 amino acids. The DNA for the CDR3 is TGTGCCAGCAGCGTAACGGGAGCCACAGATACGCAGTATTTT. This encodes CASSVTGATDTQYF.

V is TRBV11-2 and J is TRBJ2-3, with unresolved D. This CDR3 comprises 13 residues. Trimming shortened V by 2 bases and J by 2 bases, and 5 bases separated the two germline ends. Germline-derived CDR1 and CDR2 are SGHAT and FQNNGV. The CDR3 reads CASSLNPTDTQYF. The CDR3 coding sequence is TGTGCCAGCAGCTTAAACCCCACAGATACGCAGTATTTT.

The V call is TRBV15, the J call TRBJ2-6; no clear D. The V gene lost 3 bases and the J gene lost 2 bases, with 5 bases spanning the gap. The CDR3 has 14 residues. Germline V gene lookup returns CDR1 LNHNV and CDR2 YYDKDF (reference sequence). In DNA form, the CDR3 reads TGTGCCACCAGCAGCCCACCTGGGGCCAACGTCCTGACTTTC. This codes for CATSSPPGANVLTF.

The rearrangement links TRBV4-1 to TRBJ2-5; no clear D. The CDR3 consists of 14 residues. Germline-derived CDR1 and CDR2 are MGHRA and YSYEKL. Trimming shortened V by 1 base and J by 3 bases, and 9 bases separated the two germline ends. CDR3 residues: CASSQGPAKETQYF. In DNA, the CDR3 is TGCGCCAGCAGCCAAGGCCCGGCCAAAGAGACCCAGTACTTC.